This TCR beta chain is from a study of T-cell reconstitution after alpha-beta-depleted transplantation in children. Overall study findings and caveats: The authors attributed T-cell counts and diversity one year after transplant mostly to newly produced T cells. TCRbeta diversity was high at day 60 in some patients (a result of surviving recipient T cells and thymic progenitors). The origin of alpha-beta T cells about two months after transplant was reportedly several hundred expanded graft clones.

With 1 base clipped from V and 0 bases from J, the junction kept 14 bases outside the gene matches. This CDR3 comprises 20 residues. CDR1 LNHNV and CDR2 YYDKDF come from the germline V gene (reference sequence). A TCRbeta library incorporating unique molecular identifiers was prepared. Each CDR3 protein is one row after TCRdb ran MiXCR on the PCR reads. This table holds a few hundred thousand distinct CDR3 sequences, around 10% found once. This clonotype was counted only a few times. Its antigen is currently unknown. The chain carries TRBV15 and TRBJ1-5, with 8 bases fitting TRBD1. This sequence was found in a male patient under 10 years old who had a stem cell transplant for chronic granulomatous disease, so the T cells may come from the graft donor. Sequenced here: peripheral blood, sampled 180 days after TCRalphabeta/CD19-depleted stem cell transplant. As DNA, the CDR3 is TGTGCCACCAGCAGAGGAAAGGGGACAGGTTCCACCTTTAGCAATCAGCCCCAGCATTTT. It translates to CATSRGKGTGSTFSNQPQHF.